This TCR beta chain was retrieved from a study of blood T cell repertoires in COVID-19. The overall study: The samples span acute and convalescent COVID-19 from the United States, Italy and Spain.

This CDR3 has 13 residues. The trim removed 2 bases at V and 9 bases at J, leaving 6 bases unmatched. In the study's own analysis: Estimation of nucleated cell counts relied on the amplification of reference gene primers. The method was immunoSEQ multiplex PCR; TCRdb's version includes in-frame clones alone and lacks a portion of them. The V and J calls and clone size are taken from that table; D and trimming were inferred from the DNA. Counted here are about 210,000 clones, around 86% occurring once; the ten biggest clones make up 8.5% to 10%. V and J are TRBV12-3 or TRBV12-4 and TRBJ1-1; 7 positions agree with TRBD1. This receptor was obtained from a woman aged 45-59 years with acute COVID-19. The sample consisted of PBMCs or T cells enriched from blood (not recorded which). CDR3 region: CASSLRTTGKAFF. The CDR3 DNA is TGTGCCAGCAGTTTAAGGACGACAGGGAAAGCTTTCTTT.